This is a list of T cell receptor beta chains from one sample in a study of cytomegalovirus exposure and HLA in healthy donors. Profiling relied on immunoSEQ multiplex PCR, and the TCRdb table lists in-frame clones only, not all of them. This table holds under 250,000 clones, around 80% found once. The specimen was PBMCs. The receptors were sampled from a boy between 10 and 17 years old in good health and CMV-seronegative. The conserved cysteine and the conserved F or W are not part of the CDR3 here. A clone size is listed for some rows: how often the clone was seen (once, few, many), or a class if it is expanded.

size,V,length,J,CDR3
-,TRBV27,11,TRBJ1-2,ASSSGWTGKGT
-,TRBV6-1,14,TRBJ2-4,ASSEARLAGDGIQY
-,TRBV7-2,11,TRBJ2-3,ASSLARDRGQY
-,TRBV5-1,10,TRBJ1-3,ASKTSGNTIY
-,TRBV7-8,13,TRBJ1-2,ASSLDGRENYGYT
-,TRBV7-8,13,TRBJ2-7,ASSSRTGVSYEQY
-,TRBV19,13,TRBJ2-7,AIQKGTPTSYGQY
once,TRBV11-3,11,TRBJ2-2,ASSLDSTGELF
few,TRBV2,12,TRBJ1-1,ASRATGSNTEAF
-,TRBV4-2,11,TRBJ2-1,ASCRTTNNEQF
-,TRBV5-1,12,TRBJ2-1,ASSPGQGGMEQF
few,TRBV5-5,13,TRBJ1-5,ASSFAPDSNQPQH
-,TRBV6-5,11,TRBJ2-7,ASTPGGAYEQY
-,TRBV6-1,8,TRBJ1-3,ASRQGHLY
-,TRBV30,12,TRBJ1-2,AWGTGSPNYGYT
-,TRBV11-2,13,TRBJ1-1,ASSSVSQTGSGAF
-,TRBV6-5,13,TRBJ1-6,ASSYEGNHNSPLH
-,TRBV13,13,TRBJ1-1,ASSLGLTRDTEAF
-,TRBV5-1,12,TRBJ1-5,ASSLEQGNQPQH
-,TRBV6-5,12,TRBJ1-5,ASSLDRDRRAQH
-,TRBV5-4,12,TRBJ2-7,ASSLDRGPGEQY
-,TRBV4-2,15,TRBJ1-3,ASSQRQVFSSGNTIY
-,TRBV18,13,TRBJ2-7,ASSPGQGQTYEQY
few,TRBV7-7,11,TRBJ1-4,ASSLAGNEKLF
-,TRBV27,12,TRBJ1-5,ASSLDRLNQPQH
-,TRBV7-2,13,TRBJ2-7,ASSRNLGGFYEQY